This T cell receptor (beta chain) was sequenced in a study of post-analysis software for immune sequencing data. cDNA libraries of TCR beta carried unique molecular identifiers. Yield was approximately 500,000 cDNA molecules from approximately 0.91 to 9.4 million T cells. TCRdb reanalysed the PCR reads using MiXCR and keeps one entry per CDR3 protein. Of about 460,000 distinct CDR3 sequences in the sample, 40% to 55% were seen once. Findings and limits, study-wide: The study found TRBV5-6, TRBV5-1 and TRBV20-1 among five TRBV segments more frequent in patients than controls. Controls had significantly higher normalized Chao1 diversity than multiple sclerosis patients.

The V gene's germline CDR1 is MGHRA and CDR2 YSYEKL. The CDR3 extends over 13 amino acids. J lost 3 bases, V lost 4 bases, and 2 bases had no gene match. This clonotype was counted a few times. Antigen unknown. The sequenced sample was blood. The clonotype originates from a girl aged 10-17 years with multiple sclerosis. The chain couples TRBV4-1 to TRBJ2-5; 7 bases agree with TRBD2. The CDR3 loop reads CASSRAGEETQYF. CDR3 sequence (DNA): TGCGCCAGCAGCCGGGCGGGGGAAGAGACCCAGTACTTC.